This TCR beta chain was observed in a study of shared clonotypes between healthy human individuals. Findings and caveats of the study: In this cohort, only blood was sampled, and tissue repertoires likely differ. When naive CD4 clonotypes were compared across a handful of donors, 4% to 5.5% were shared.

CD4+ cells yielded CD45RA+ naive and CD45RA-negative memory subsets. Trimming took 2 bases from V and 8 from J, leaving 7 bases between them. The germline V gene has CDR1 SGHTA and CDR2 FQGNSA. The CDR3 extends over 12 amino acids. Per the original methods: Because ImmunoSEQ provided only junction sequences with no quality scores, the filtering differed. The method was immunoSEQ multiplex PCR; TCRdb's version includes in-frame clones alone and lacks a portion of them. Clonal size and the V and J genes are those of that table, whereas D and trimming came from the DNA. The sample holds 2 million to 3 million clones, just over 90% seen once. About this clone itself: What it binds is unknown.

The TCR was taken from a man aged 18 to 35 in good health. V usage is TRBV7-2 and J usage is TRBJ2-1; D is ambiguous. Sequenced sample: naive CD4+ T cells sorted from blood. Subset denoted: CD45RA+ positively selected. The CDR3 nucleotides are TGTGCCAGCAGCTTATATATGGATGAGCAGTTCTTC. This translates into CASSLYMDEQFF.